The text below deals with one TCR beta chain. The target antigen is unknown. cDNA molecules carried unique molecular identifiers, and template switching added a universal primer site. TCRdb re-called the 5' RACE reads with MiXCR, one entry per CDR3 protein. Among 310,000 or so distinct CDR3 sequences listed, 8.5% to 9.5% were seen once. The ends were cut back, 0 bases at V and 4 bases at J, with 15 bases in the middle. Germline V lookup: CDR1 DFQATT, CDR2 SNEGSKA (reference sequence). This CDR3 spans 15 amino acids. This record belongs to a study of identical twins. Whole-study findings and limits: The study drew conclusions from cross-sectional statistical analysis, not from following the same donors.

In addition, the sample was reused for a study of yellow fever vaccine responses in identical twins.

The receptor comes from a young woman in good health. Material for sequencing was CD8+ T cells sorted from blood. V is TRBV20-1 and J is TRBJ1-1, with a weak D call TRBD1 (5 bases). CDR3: CSARDRAGPGTEAFF. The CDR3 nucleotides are TGCAGTGCTAGAGATCGGGCAGGGCCGGGCACTGAAGCTTTCTTT.